What follows are 5 T cell receptor beta chains derived from one specimen sequenced in a study of regulatory T cells in long-lasting Graves disease. The authors built TCR beta libraries using iRepertoire HTBI primers and Arm-PCR of CDR3 regions. TCRdb used MiXCR to reprocess the multiplex PCR reads, holding one entry per CDR3 protein. The sample holds about 370,000 distinct CDR3 sequences; 15% to 19% are singletons and the top ten take 22%. The time point here: newly diagnosed GD, antithyroid drugs for less than 3 months. The TCR library was prepared using RNA isolated from PBMCs. The source was peripheral blood mononuclear cells (PBMCs), collected at new diagnosis, from a patient treated with antithyroid drugs. These receptors were collected from a female donor with Graves disease.

CDR3 bases: TGTGCCAGCAGTTCCGGATCAGGGTTTAGGAATTCACCCCTCCACTTT. Its protein is CASSSGSGFRNSPLHF. V gene TRBV6-5 combines with J gene TRBJ1-6; weak D call: TRBD1 (5 bases). The CDR3 loop spans 16 amino acids. Germline values: CDR1 MNHEY, CDR2 SVGAGI. V was pared by 4 bases and J by 7 bases, with 17 bases between.

This clonotype turned up a few times. The chain recombines TRBV20-1 with TRBJ2-7; 10 bases agree with TRBD2. The CDR3 sequence is 14 residues long. CDR1 is DFQATT and CDR2 is SNEGSKA in the germline V gene (reference sequence). The ends lost 6 bases at V and 3 bases at J; junction bases unmatched: 8. CDR3 protein: CSAHLSGGRYEQYF. As DNA, the CDR3 is TGCAGTGCCCACCTTAGCGGGGGGCGCTACGAGCAGTACTTC.

This clonotype showed up many times. This chain links TRBV28 with TRBJ2-5; 8 bases agree with TRBD2. Trimming cost V 2 bases and J 4 bases; bases outside gene matches: 3. The CDR3 has 14 residues. The germline CDR1 and CDR2 sequences are MDHEN and SYDVKM. The CDR3, as DNA: TGTGCCAGCAGTTTAGGGGCGGGAGGAGAGACCCAGTACTTC. Translation: CASSLGAGGETQYF.

This sequence joins TRBV12-3 or TRBV12-4 and TRBJ2-2; maybe TRBD1 (6 bases). V was trimmed by 3 bases and J by 3 bases, leaving 8 bases between them. The CDR3 is made up of 14 amino acids. CDR3 sequence reads: CASSFEGDTGELFF. In DNA, the CDR3 is TGTGCCAGCAGTTTTGAGGGGGACACCGGGGAGCTGTTTTTT.

At least ten counts were recorded for this clonotype. This rearrangement joins TRBV28 to TRBJ2-7; 7 bases line up with TRBD2. V was clipped by 5 bases and J by 0 bases; unmatched bases: 4. The CDR3 totals 14 residues. Germline V gives CDR1 MDHEN, CDR2 SYDVKM. As DNA, the CDR3 is TGTGCCAGCAGTCCCAGGGAGGGCTCCTACGAGCAGTACTTC. Translation gives CASSPREGSYEQYF.